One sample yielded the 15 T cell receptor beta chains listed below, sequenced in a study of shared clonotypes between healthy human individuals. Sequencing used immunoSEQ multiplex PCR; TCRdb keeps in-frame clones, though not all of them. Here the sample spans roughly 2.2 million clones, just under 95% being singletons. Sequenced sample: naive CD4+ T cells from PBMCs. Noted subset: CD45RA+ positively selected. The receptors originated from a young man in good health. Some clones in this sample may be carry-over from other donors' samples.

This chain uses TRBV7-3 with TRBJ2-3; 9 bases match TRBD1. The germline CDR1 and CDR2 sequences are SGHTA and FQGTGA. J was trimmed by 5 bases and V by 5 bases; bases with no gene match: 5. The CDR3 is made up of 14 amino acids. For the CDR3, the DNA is TGTGCCAGCAGCATGGACAGGGGAGGAGATACGCAGTATTTT. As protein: CASSMDRGGDTQYF.

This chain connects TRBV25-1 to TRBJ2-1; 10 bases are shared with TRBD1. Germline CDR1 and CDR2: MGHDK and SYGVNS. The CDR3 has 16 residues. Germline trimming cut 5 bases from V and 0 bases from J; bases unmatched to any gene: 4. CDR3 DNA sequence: TGTGCCAGCAGTCCACGGACAGGGGGCTCCTACAATGAGCAGTTCTTC. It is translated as CASSPRTGGSYNEQFF. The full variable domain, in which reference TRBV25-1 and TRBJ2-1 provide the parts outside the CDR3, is EADIYQTPRYLVIGTGKKITLECSQTMGHDKMYWYQQDPGMELHLIHYSYGVNSTEKGDLSSESTVSRIRTEHFPLTLESARPSHTSQYLCASSPRTGGSYNEQFFGPGTRLTVL.

The CDR3: CASSTTRAGRDYNEQFF. CDR3 DNA sequence: TGCGCCAGCAGCACAACCAGGGCGGGACGGGACTACAATGAGCAGTTCTTC. The chain joins TRBV5-1 to TRBJ2-1; perhaps TRBD2 as D (6 bases). The germline gives CDR1 SGHRS, CDR2 YFSETQ. The germline V and J ends were trimmed by 4 bases and 3 bases, with 20 bases remaining between them. This CDR3 has 17 residues.

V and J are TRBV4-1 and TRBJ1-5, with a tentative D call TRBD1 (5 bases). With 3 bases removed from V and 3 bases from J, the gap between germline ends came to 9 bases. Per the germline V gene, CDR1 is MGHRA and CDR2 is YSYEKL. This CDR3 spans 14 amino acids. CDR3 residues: CASSQLGTNQPQHF. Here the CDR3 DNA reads TGCGCCAGCAGCCAGCTGGGGACCAATCAGCCCCAGCATTTT.

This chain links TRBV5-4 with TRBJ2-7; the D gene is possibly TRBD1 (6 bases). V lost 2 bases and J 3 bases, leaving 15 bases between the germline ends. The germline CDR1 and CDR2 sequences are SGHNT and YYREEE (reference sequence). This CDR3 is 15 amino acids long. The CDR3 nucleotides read TGTGCCAGCAGCTTTCCCGGGACAACCTACTACGAGCAGTACTTC. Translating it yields CASSFPGTTYYEQYF.

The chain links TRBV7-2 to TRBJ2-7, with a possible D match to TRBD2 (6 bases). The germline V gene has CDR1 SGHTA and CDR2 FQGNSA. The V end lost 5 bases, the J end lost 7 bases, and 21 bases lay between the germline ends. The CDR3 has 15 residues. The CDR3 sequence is CASSRNAGLQAEQYF. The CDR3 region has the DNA TGTGCCAGCAGCCGTAACGCGGGACTCCAGGCGGAGCAGTACTTC. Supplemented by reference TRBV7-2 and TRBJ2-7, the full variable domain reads GAGVSQSPSNKVTEKGKDVELRCDPISGHTALYWYRQSLGQGLEFLIYFQGNSAPDKSGLPSDRFSAERTGGSVSTLTIQRTQQEDSAVYLCASSRNAGLQAEQYFGPGTRLTVT.

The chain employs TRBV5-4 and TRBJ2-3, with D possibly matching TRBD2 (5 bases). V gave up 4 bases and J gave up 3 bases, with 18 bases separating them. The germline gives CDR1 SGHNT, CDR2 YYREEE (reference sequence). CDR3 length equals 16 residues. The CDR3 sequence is CASSLPSGSPTDTQYF. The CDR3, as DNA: TGTGCCAGCAGCCTCCCGTCGGGGTCCCCGACAGATACGCAGTATTTT.

DNA for the CDR3: TGTGCCACCGGCCGGGACTTGAGAGGCGAGCAGTACTTC. The encoded protein is CATGRDLRGEQYF. This sequence joins TRBV15 and TRBJ2-7; the D gene is possibly TRBD2 (6 bases). CDR3 length: 13 amino acids. V was pared by 8 bases and J by 6 bases, with 17 bases between. Germline-derived CDR1 and CDR2 are LNHNV and YYDKDF (reference sequence).

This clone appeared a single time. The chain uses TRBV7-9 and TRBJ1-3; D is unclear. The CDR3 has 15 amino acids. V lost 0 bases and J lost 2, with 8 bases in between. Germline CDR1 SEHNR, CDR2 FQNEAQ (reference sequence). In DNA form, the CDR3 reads TGTGCCAGCAGCTTAGCCAGGCCCACTGGAAACACCATATATTTT. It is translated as CASSLARPTGNTIYF.

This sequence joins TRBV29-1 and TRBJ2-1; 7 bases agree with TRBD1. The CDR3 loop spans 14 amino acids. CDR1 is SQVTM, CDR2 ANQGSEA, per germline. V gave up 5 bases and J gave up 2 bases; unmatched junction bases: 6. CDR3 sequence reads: CSVLPGQPYNEQFF. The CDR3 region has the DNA TGCAGCGTTTTACCGGGACAGCCCTACAATGAGCAGTTCTTC.

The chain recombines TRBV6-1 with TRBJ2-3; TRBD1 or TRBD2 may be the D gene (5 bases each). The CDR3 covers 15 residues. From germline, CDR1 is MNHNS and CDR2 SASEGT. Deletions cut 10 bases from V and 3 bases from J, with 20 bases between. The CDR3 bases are TGTGCCACCAGGGTCCGGGATGCGGGTACAGATACGCAGTATTTT. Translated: CATRVRDAGTDTQYF.

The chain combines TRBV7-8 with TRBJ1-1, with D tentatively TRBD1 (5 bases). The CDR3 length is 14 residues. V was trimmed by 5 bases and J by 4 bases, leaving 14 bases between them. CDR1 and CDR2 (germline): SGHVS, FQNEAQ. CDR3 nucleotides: TGTGCCAGCAGCCCCGAGGCTGGGGGCACTGAAGCTTTCTTT. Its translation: CASSPEAGGTEAFF. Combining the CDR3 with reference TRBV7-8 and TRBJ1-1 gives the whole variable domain GAGVSQSPRYKVAKRGQDVALRCDPISGHVSLFWYQQALGQGPEFLTYFQNEAQLDKSGLPSDRFFAERPEGSVSTLKIQRTQQEDSAVYLCASSPEAGGTEAFFGQGTRLTVV.

CDR3 in amino acids: CASHRVPSVSETQYF. The DNA of the CDR3 is TGCGCCAGCCACAGGGTCCCGAGCGTGAGTGAGACCCAGTACTTC. J is TRBJ2-5 and V is TRBV5-1; tentatively, D is TRBD1 (6 bases). This CDR3 is 15 amino acids long. V gave up 7 bases and J gave up 5 bases, with 21 bases separating them. Germline CDR1 is SGHRS and CDR2 is YFSETQ.

For the CDR3, the DNA is TGTGCCAGCAGGGGGGGGATTCGCGGAAACACCATATATTTT. Amino acid sequence: CASRGGIRGNTIYF. The rearrangement joins TRBV6-6 to TRBJ1-3; maybe TRBD1 (5 bases). The CDR3 covers 14 residues. Germline assignment: CDR1 MNHNY and CDR2 SVGAGI (reference sequence). V shed 6 bases and J shed 4 bases, with 13 bases lying between them.

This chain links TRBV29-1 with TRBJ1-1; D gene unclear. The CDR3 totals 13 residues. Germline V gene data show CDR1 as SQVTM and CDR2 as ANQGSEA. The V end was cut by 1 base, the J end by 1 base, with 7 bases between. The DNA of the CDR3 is TGCAGCGTTGAAGTCGGGGAGAACACTGAAGCTTTCTTT. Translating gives CSVEVGENTEAFF.